The entry below describes one T cell receptor beta chain. The data stem from a study of OX40 agonist ivuxolimab in advanced cancers. Clones were sequenced by immunoSEQ multiplex PCR, and TCRdb holds only the in-frame ones, with some missing. The profile covers 42,000 or so clones, with roughly 90% appearing a single time and around 0.63% taken by the ten largest. CDR1 MGHRA and CDR2 YSYEKL come from the germline V gene. V gave up 0 bases and J gave up 10 bases, with 21 bases separating them. This CDR3 contains 17 residues. V is TRBV4-1 and J is TRBJ1-4; D call uncertain. The sample consisted of CD4+ or CD8+ T cells sorted from blood, taken in a trial of the OX40 agonist ivuxolimab. The TCR originated in an adult with an advanced solid tumor such as melanoma, head and neck, liver or kidney cancer. CDR3 DNA: TGCGCCAGCAGCCAAGAAGTTAAAGTGAGCCCTGAGGGAAAACTGTTTTTT. Translation: CASSQEVKVSPEGKLFF.